The rows below give T cell receptor beta chains drawn from one sample of a study of T cell clonotyping in hematopoietic cell transplantation. Sequenced by immunoSEQ multiplex PCR; TCRdb stores in-frame clones only, minus some. The sample contains about 36,000 clones, approximately 89% of which appear only once. The sequenced sample was peripheral blood mononuclear cells. The receptors were gathered from a middle-aged woman in good health. Some clones in this sample may be carry-over from other donors' samples. CDR3s include the opening cysteine and the closing phenylalanine or tryptophan. The order of the fields is D gene, J gene, clone size, V gene, CDR3 protein, CDR3 DNA. A D gene is named only where the DNA matches it firmly. The size entry is marked missing in some rows and otherwise reads once, few, many or a size class.

d_call: TRBD1; j_call: TRBJ1-5; clone_size: -; v_call: TRBV19; cdr3_aa: CASAGTEIAFDPQHF; cdr3_nt: TGTGCCAGTGCCGGGACAGAAATAGCCTTTGACCCCCAGCATTTT
d_call: TRBD1; j_call: TRBJ1-2; clone_size: -; v_call: TRBV4-1; cdr3_aa: CASSPGQAWGYTF; cdr3_nt: TGCGCCAGCAGTCCTGGACAGGCTTGGGGCTACACCTTC
d_call: TRBD2; j_call: TRBJ2-7; clone_size: -; v_call: TRBV6-1; cdr3_aa: CASRIAGGISYEQYF; cdr3_nt: TGTGCCAGCAGGATAGCGGGAGGGATCTCCTACGAGCAGTACTTC
d_call: TRBD1; j_call: TRBJ1-4; clone_size: few; v_call: TRBV30; cdr3_aa: CAWSDWDRGWEKLFF; cdr3_nt: TGTGCCTGGAGTGACTGGGACAGGGGGTGGGAAAAACTGTTTTTT
d_call: TRBD2; j_call: TRBJ2-1; clone_size: once; v_call: TRBV19; cdr3_aa: CASSIFHQREPPQFF; cdr3_nt: TGTGCCAGTAGTATTTTCCACCAGCGGGAGCCACCCCAGTTCTTC
d_call: -; j_call: TRBJ2-3; clone_size: -; v_call: TRBV28; cdr3_aa: CASSHPFGGTTDTQYF; cdr3_nt: TGTGCCAGCAGTCATCCCTTTGGGGGGACCACAGATACGCAGTATTTT
d_call: -; j_call: TRBJ2-7; clone_size: -; v_call: TRBV28; cdr3_aa: CASIPPQGTGEQYF; cdr3_nt: TGTGCCAGCATACCACCTCAGGGGACGGGGGAGCAGTACTTC
d_call: -; j_call: TRBJ2-7; clone_size: -; v_call: TRBV30; cdr3_aa: CAWSLSYEQYF; cdr3_nt: TGTGCCTGGAGCCTCTCCTACGAGCAGTACTTC
d_call: TRBD1; j_call: TRBJ2-5; clone_size: -; v_call: TRBV29-1; cdr3_aa: CSVVTGGETQYF; cdr3_nt: TGCAGCGTCGTCACAGGGGGAGAGACCCAGTACTTC
d_call: -; j_call: TRBJ1-2; clone_size: -; v_call: TRBV5-1; cdr3_aa: CASSGRTGANYGYTF; cdr3_nt: TGCGCCAGCAGCGGACGGACGGGGGCTAACTATGGCTACACCTTC
d_call: TRBD1; j_call: TRBJ1-5; clone_size: -; v_call: TRBV19; cdr3_aa: CASSRGTGILNQPQHF; cdr3_nt: TGTGCCAGTAGTCGCGGGACAGGGATACTCAATCAGCCCCAGCATTTT
d_call: -; j_call: TRBJ1-2; clone_size: once; v_call: TRBV2; cdr3_aa: CASSEAGDVSGYTF; cdr3_nt: TGTGCCAGCAGTGAAGCGGGGGACGTCTCTGGCTACACCTTC
d_call: -; j_call: TRBJ1-4; clone_size: -; v_call: TRBV5-4; cdr3_aa: CASSFQGYGEKLFF; cdr3_nt: TGTGCCAGCAGTTTTCAGGGTTACGGTGAAAAACTGTTTTTT
d_call: -; j_call: TRBJ2-1; clone_size: -; v_call: TRBV19; cdr3_aa: CASSRLVANNEQFF; cdr3_nt: TGTGCCAGTAGTCGGCTAGTAGCCAACAATGAGCAGTTCTTC
d_call: -; j_call: TRBJ2-2; clone_size: -; v_call: TRBV5-1; cdr3_aa: CASRYGNTGELFF; cdr3_nt: TGCGCCAGCAGGTATGGGAACACCGGGGAGCTGTTTTTT
d_call: -; j_call: TRBJ2-5; clone_size: -; v_call: TRBV29-1; cdr3_aa: CSVFDRDKGTETQYF; cdr3_nt: TGCAGCGTTTTTGACCGCGACAAGGGGACGGAGACCCAGTACTTC
d_call: TRBD1; j_call: TRBJ1-5; clone_size: -; v_call: TRBV7-2; cdr3_aa: CASSLRDSINQPQHF; cdr3_nt: TGTGCCAGCAGTCTCCGGGACAGTATAAATCAGCCCCAGCATTTT
d_call: TRBD1; j_call: TRBJ1-1; clone_size: -; v_call: TRBV28; cdr3_aa: CASSETGGATEAFF; cdr3_nt: TGTGCCAGCAGTGAGACAGGGGGCGCCACTGAAGCTTTCTTT
d_call: -; j_call: TRBJ2-6; clone_size: -; v_call: TRBV5-1; cdr3_aa: CASSLDSGTTNVLTF; cdr3_nt: TGCGCCAGCAGCTTGGACTCGGGGACGACCAACGTCCTGACTTTC
d_call: -; j_call: TRBJ2-7; clone_size: -; v_call: TRBV28; cdr3_aa: CASSSSGRYEQYF; cdr3_nt: TGTGCCAGCAGTTCATCGGGACGCTACGAGCAGTACTTC
d_call: -; j_call: TRBJ2-7; clone_size: -; v_call: TRBV25-1; cdr3_aa: CASRNGRENSYEQYF; cdr3_nt: TGTGCCAGCAGAAACGGAAGGGAAAACTCCTACGAGCAGTACTTC
d_call: -; j_call: TRBJ2-2; clone_size: -; v_call: TRBV5-8; cdr3_aa: CASSQSRRLRTGELFF; cdr3_nt: TGTGCCAGCAGTCAGTCCAGGCGGCTGCGGACCGGGGAGCTGTTTTTT
d_call: -; j_call: TRBJ2-5; clone_size: -; v_call: TRBV7-8; cdr3_aa: CASSLNSQETQYF; cdr3_nt: TGTGCCAGCAGCTTAAACAGCCAAGAGACCCAGTACTTC
d_call: -; j_call: TRBJ1-2; clone_size: -; v_call: TRBV28; cdr3_aa: CASSLYPFGYTF; cdr3_nt: TGTGCCAGCAGTTTATACCCCTTCGGCTACACCTTC